Each of the 15 T cell receptor beta chains below was sequenced from the same sample in a study of cytomegalovirus exposure and HLA in healthy donors. 13 Jbeta primers and 60 Vbeta primers were used for the PCR. Only in-frame clones appear in the TCRdb table, and some are missing; sequencing was by immunoSEQ multiplex PCR. The table shows some 150,000 clones, with approximately 79% occurring only once. What was sequenced was PBMCs. All receptors derive from a middle-aged man in good health and CMV-seronegative.

This clone was observed a handful of times. The chain recombines TRBV28 with TRBJ2-1; D might be TRBD2 (6 bases). The V gene's germline CDR1 is MDHEN and CDR2 SYDVKM. This CDR3 contains 15 residues. V was trimmed by 5 bases and J by 5 bases, leaving 16 bases between them. CDR3 region: CASSMTAEGNNEQFF. The DNA for the CDR3 is TGTGCCAGCAGTATGACAGCGGAGGGGAACAATGAGCAGTTCTTC.

The rearrangement links TRBV30 to TRBJ2-2; D possibly corresponds to TRBD1 (6 bases). CDR1 and CDR2 from the germline V gene are GTSNPN and SVGIG (reference sequence). V was trimmed by 3 bases and J by 4 bases, leaving 15 bases between them. This CDR3 comprises 15 residues. The CDR3 nucleotides read TGTGCCTGGAGCACCCAGGGGATGGGCACCGGGGAGCTGTTTTTT. This encodes CAWSTQGMGTGELFF. The whole variable domain, filled in from reference TRBV30 and TRBJ2-2, reads SQTIHQWPATLVQPVGSPLSLECTVEGTSNPNLYWYRQAAGRGLQLLFYSVGIGQISSEVPQNLSASRPQDRQFILSSKKLLLSDSGFYLCAWSTQGMGTGELFFGEGSRLTVL.

The gene calls are TRBV18 and TRBJ2-5, with TRBD2 identical over 8 bases. The CDR3 runs to 14 residues. The V segment lost 3 bases and the J segment 2 bases; nucleotides outside the gene matches: 2. The germline CDR1 and CDR2 sequences are KGHSH and LQKENI. CDR3 sequence (DNA): TGTGCCAGCTCACCTGGCGGGAGGCAAGAGACCCAGTACTTC. It yields the protein CASSPGGRQETQYF.

The chain uses TRBV4-1 and TRBJ1-4, with D unresolved. V was trimmed by 1 base and J by 11 bases, leaving 20 bases between them. Per germline, CDR1 MGHRA and CDR2 YSYEKL. The CDR3 length is 16 residues. CDR3 bases: TGCGCCAGCAGCCAAGGTGAGACAATCCGTGGAGGGAAACTGTTTTTT. It codes for CASSQGETIRGGKLFF.

The CDR3, as DNA: TGTGCCAGCAGTTCTTCTCCGGGACTAGGAAGTATCTACAATGAGCAGTTCTTC. Residues: CASSSSPGLGSIYNEQFF. The J gene is TRBJ2-1, the V gene TRBV28; 8 positions match TRBD2. The CDR3 is made up of 18 amino acids. V dropped 4 bases and J dropped 3; count of bases not matched to a gene: 14. Germline V gives CDR1 MDHEN, CDR2 SYDVKM. The full variable domain, rest sourced from reference TRBV28 and TRBJ2-1, is DVKVTQSSRYLVKRTGEKVFLECVQDMDHENMFWYRQDPGLGLRLIYFSYDVKMKEKGDIPEGYSVSREKKERFSLILESASTNQTSMYLCASSSSPGLGSIYNEQFFGPGTRLTVL.

V and J are TRBV19 and TRBJ2-7; a weak D match, TRBD2 (6 bases). The length of the CDR3 is 15 residues. The germline V gene has CDR1 LNHDA and CDR2 SQIVND (reference sequence). V lost 3 bases and J 3 bases, leaving 15 bases between the germline ends. The CDR3 loop is CASSMGRGGNYEQYF. The CDR3 DNA follows: TGTGCCAGTAGTATGGGACGTGGGGGGAACTACGAGCAGTACTTC.

The chain uses TRBV7-6 and TRBJ2-7; a weak D match, TRBD2 (5 bases). Trimming stripped 5 bases from V and 6 bases from J, with 14 bases between. CDR1 SGHVS and CDR2 FNYEAQ come from the germline V gene. This CDR3 is 13 amino acids long. The CDR3 DNA reads TGTGCCAGCAGCAAAACTCTAGCATCCGAGCAGTACTTC. This codes for CASSKTLASEQYF.

The genes are TRBV7-9 and TRBJ2-3, with 13 positions matching TRBD2. V was pared by 5 bases and J by 1 base, with 6 bases of the junction left unmatched. Germline V gene data show CDR1 as SEHNR and CDR2 as FQNEAQ (reference sequence). This CDR3 is 17 amino acids long. The CDR3 is CASSRGTSGIRTDTQYF. DNA of the CDR3: TGTGCCAGCAGCCGGGGGACTAGCGGGATTCGCACAGATACGCAGTATTTT.

The V call is TRBV6-1, the J call TRBJ2-2; D may be TRBD1 (6 bases). The V gene lost 5 bases and the J gene lost 2 bases, with 12 bases spanning the gap. CDR1 MNHNS and CDR2 SASEGT come from the germline V gene. The CDR3 consists of 15 residues. The CDR3 DNA is TGTGCCAGCAGTTCAGGGGCAATTAACACCGGGGAGCTGTTTTTT. Protein product: CASSSGAINTGELFF.

This chain links TRBV7-8 with TRBJ1-5; TRBD1 agrees at 9 bases. Looked up from germline, CDR1 is SGHVS and CDR2 is FQNEAQ. Trimming removed 5 bases from V and 1 base from J; junction bases left unmatched: 6. CDR3 length: 16 amino acids. The CDR3 spells CASSAWTGESNQPQHF. The CDR3 DNA follows: TGTGCCAGCAGCGCATGGACAGGGGAAAGCAATCAGCCCCAGCATTTT.

V is TRBV6-1 and J is TRBJ1-1, with D uncertain. V shed 4 bases and J shed 1 base, with 7 bases lying between them. Germline CDR1 and CDR2: MNHNS and SASEGT. The CDR3 loop spans 13 amino acids. CDR3 DNA: TGTGCCAGCAGTGTGGCCCCGAACACTGAAGCTTTCTTT. Translation gives CASSVAPNTEAFF.

This chain joins TRBV28 and TRBJ1-5; D perhaps matches TRBD1 (5 bases). With 10 bases removed from V and 0 bases from J, the gap between germline ends came to 19 bases. CDR1 is MDHEN, CDR2 SYDVKM, per germline. CDR3 length: 16 amino acids. The CDR3 reads CATSPRRDFSNQPQHF. CDR3 bases: TGTGCCACCTCTCCCAGGCGGGACTTTAGCAATCAGCCCCAGCATTTT.

The V call is TRBV6-1, the J call TRBJ2-1; 9 bases line up with TRBD1. This CDR3 is 16 amino acids long. Germline assignment: CDR1 MNHNS and CDR2 SASEGT. V dropped 4 bases and J dropped 0; count of bases not matched to a gene: 4. The DNA of the CDR3 is TGTGCCAGCAGTGCGACAGGGGGGACCTCCTACAATGAGCAGTTCTTC. As protein: CASSATGGTSYNEQFF.

V and J are TRBV5-1 and TRBJ2-7, with 7 bases identical to TRBD2. The V and J ends lost 1 base and 1 base, in that order; junction bases with no gene match: 5. The CDR3 loop spans 15 amino acids. Germline CDR1 SGHRS, CDR2 YFSETQ. This CDR3 reads CASSLQAGFSYEQYF. The CDR3 nucleotides read TGCGCCAGCAGCTTGCAAGCGGGATTTTCCTACGAGCAGTACTTC.

The chain links TRBV5-1 to TRBJ2-1, with unresolved D. In germline, CDR1 is SGHRS, CDR2 YFSETQ. Trimming took 0 bases from V and 7 from J, leaving 11 bases between them. The CDR3 runs to 14 residues. CDR3 sequence reads: CASSLVTLGNEQFF. The CDR3, as DNA: TGCGCCAGCAGCTTGGTTACCCTCGGGAATGAGCAGTTCTTC.